This T cell receptor beta chain originates from a study of identical twins (dated by TCRdb to about 2016). In the study overall: TCR alpha and beta repertoires from monozygotic twins, unrelated adults of various ages and cord blood were deep-sequenced to test whether fetal clonotypes persist. Replicate twin experiments were performed at different times using different library preparation protocols to rule out contamination.

Library construction relied on 5' RACE. The listed sequencing device is Illumina HiSeq 2000. Template switching added a universal primer binding site, and the final cDNA carried a unique molecular identifier that allowed TCR cDNA molecules to be counted accurately. First-strand cDNA for TCR alpha and beta chains was synthesized from specific primers in the conserved constant-segment region. To control for contamination, every cDNA library was double barcoded, receiving both a SMART-Mk sample barcode and Illumina barcodes. TruSeq adapter sequences and Illumina sample barcodes were added in two successive PCR steps. The TCR alpha and beta cDNA libraries were sequenced on the Illumina HiSeq platform using custom primers. The paper's processing steps were these. MiGEC was used to process raw reads and extract unique molecular identifiers, and MiXCR was used to find CDR3 positions. For each individual, recombination models were inferred using an EM algorithm with the repgenHMM and IGoR tools. Shared clonotypes were analyzed with the tcR package in R, and sharing was normalized by the product of cloneset sizes. To study raw recombination free of thymic and clonal selection effects, out-of-frame nonproductive sequences were analyzed. The public sequencing data were trimmed at Q25 with fastp and processed into clonotypes with MiXCR by TCRdb, which kept only in-frame beta chains. When rows share a CDR3 protein, they turn into one entry using the most common DNA and genes. It is TCRdb's table, rather than the study itself, that gives the V and J calls and clone size. The sample contains 750,000 to 950,000 distinct CDR3 sequences, roughly 12% of them found a single time. Clones ranked in the top ten supply around 1.5% of the sample.

Every donor was a healthy Caucasian. The twin cohort comprised three pairs of female monozygotic twins, all aged roughly 18 to 30 years. The RNA used for TCR libraries was isolated from peripheral blood mononuclear cells. The sample holds many counts of this clonotype. The clone's antigen remains unknown. Per-base quality was not reported, and no clone a single base away is much larger than it. Broad study findings and their caveats: In monozygotic twins, recombination models systematically underestimated out-of-frame TCR alpha sharing, but the models matched the sharing seen between unrelated individuals. Abundant cord blood beta clonotypes had fewer insertions, young adult naive repertoires showed a similar but weaker trend, and memory repertoires showed no such trend. Compared with coincidental sharing between unrelated individuals, out-of-frame TCR alpha sequences shared between twins showed an excess of sequences with low generation probability. Zero-insertion analyses could be partly confounded by invariant T cells such as MAIT and iNKT, although diverse VJ usage argued against such confounding for most clonotypes. The excess sharing between twins in beta out-of-frame sequences was weaker because fewer shared sequences reduced the signal-to-noise ratio. Because the same donors could not be followed over many years, the conclusions depended on cross-sectional statistical analysis.

This sample also belongs to another study, concerning yellow fever vaccine responses in identical twins. Per that second paper: The T cell response to vaccination in identical twins was reported by the authors to appear partly convergent and partly personalized. Focusing on identical twins, the study followed the T cell clones that responded to the vaccine, and did so with precision.

This clonotype originated in a woman younger than 35 in good health. Source material: PBMCs.

CDR3 region: CAISDPGLGSTDTQYF. The DNA sequence is given as TGTGCCATCAGTGATCCGGGACTAGGGAGCACAGATACGCAGTATTTT. This chain is built from TRBV10-3 and TRBJ2-3, with 8 bases aligning to TRBD2. CDR1 and CDR2 are read off the germline V gene as ENHRY and SYGVKD. Inclusive of the bounding cysteine and phenylalanine, the CDR3 is 16 residues long. The entry retains the CDR3 DNA only, 48 bases that are in frame from base 1. For this chain, trimming is 3 bases at the V end and 0 bases at the J end, and the number of junction bases without a gene match is 5.